This TCR beta chain was obtained from a study of T cell changes during pregnancy in multiple sclerosis (dated by TCRdb to between 2018 and 2021). Broadly, across the study: The study examined how the T cell repertoire changed over the course of pregnancy in women with multiple sclerosis.

Details on this clone: There is no known antigen for this receptor. No much larger clone exists at a distance of one base, and base qualities are not known.

V was cut back by 5 bases and J by 5 bases, leaving a gap of 13 bases between them. Including cysteine and phenylalanine, the CDR3 has 13 amino acids. This entry keeps only the CDR3 DNA: 39 bases, framed from base 1. According to the germline V gene (reference sequence), CDR1 reads SEHNR and CDR2 reads FQNEAQ. Libraries were made using the immunoSEQ multiplex PCR assay. The table was pulled from immuneACCESS by TCRdb, which kept in-frame rearrangements only. Such tables lose some clones; where checked, under half of the loss comes from unresolved V genes, and the rest has no known cause. Here the sample has 79,000 or so clones; approximately 86% occur a single time. Of the sample, less than 3.5% falls within the top ten clones.

Sequenced here: peripheral blood, sampled before pregnancy. The chain is assembled from TRBV7-9 and TRBJ2-7; D gene: possibly TRBD1, on 5 matching bases. The clonotype was recovered from a female donor with multiple sclerosis, enrolled in a pregnancy study. The CDR3 in this case is CASSPGRVNEQYF. The DNA sequence is as follows: TGTGCCAGCAGCCCAGGCAGGGTTAACGAGCAGTACTTC.